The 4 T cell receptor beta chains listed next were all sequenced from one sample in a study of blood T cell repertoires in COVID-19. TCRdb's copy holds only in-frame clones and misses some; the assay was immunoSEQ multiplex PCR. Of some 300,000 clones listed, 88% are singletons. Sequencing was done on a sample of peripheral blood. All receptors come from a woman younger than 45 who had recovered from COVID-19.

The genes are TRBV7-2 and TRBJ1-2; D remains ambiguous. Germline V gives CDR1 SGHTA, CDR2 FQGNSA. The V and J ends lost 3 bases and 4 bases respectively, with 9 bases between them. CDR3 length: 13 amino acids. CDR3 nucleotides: TGTGCCAGCAGCTTCTCACAGATCTATGGCTACACCTTC. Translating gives CASSFSQIYGYTF.

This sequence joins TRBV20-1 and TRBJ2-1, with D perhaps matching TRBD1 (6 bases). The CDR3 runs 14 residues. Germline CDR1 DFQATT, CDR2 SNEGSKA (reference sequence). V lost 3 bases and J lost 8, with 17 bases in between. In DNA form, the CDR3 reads TGCAGTGCTAGTCGGGCAGGGGAGAAGTATGAGCAGTTCTTC. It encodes CSASRAGEKYEQFF.

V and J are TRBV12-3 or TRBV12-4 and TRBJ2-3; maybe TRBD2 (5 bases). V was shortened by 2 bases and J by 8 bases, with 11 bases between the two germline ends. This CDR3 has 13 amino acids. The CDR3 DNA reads TGTGCCAGCAGTTTAACTGTAGGAGGTACGCAGTATTTT. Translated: CASSLTVGGTQYF.

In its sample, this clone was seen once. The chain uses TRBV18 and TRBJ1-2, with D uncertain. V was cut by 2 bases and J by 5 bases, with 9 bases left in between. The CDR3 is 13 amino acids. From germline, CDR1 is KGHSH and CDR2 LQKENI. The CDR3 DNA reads TGTGCCAGCTCACCAAGCCCGGGTTATGGCTACACCTTC. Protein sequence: CASSPSPGYGYTF. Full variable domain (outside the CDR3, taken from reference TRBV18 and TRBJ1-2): NAGVMQNPRHLVRRRGQEARLRCSPMKGHSHVYWYRQLPEEGLKFMVYLQKENIIDESGMPKERFSAEFPKEGPSILRIQQVVRGDSAAYFCASSPSPGYGYTFGSGTRLTVV.